These T cell receptor beta chains were read from a single sample in a study of shared clonotypes between healthy human individuals. The table came from immunoSEQ multiplex PCR; TCRdb's copy has only in-frame clones and leaves some out. The sample lists 2 million to 2.5 million clones; 85% to 95% were seen once. Sequencing was done on a sample of naive CD4+ T cells from PBMCs. Receptor source: a man aged 18 to 30 in good health. Some clones in this sample may be carry-over from other donors' samples. Both conserved end residues are part of each CDR3.

J gene,V gene,CDR3 protein
TRBJ2-2,TRBV7-9,CASRHPGLRDTGELFF
TRBJ2-7,TRBV5-1,CASSNSGAYEQYF
TRBJ2-5,TRBV27,CASSLGPSRETQYF
TRBJ2-2,TRBV18,CASSLPLDRAPGELFF
TRBJ1-2,TRBV7-8,CASSFGGQNYGYTF
TRBJ1-2,TRBV6-1,CASSDRGQFYGYTF
TRBJ2-5,TRBV18,CASSPVQETQYF
TRBJ2-1,TRBV6-1,CASIGQGKVYEQFF
TRBJ2-1,TRBV28,CASSVGGSNEQFF
TRBJ1-5,TRBV6-5,CASRYRGEISNQPQHF
TRBJ1-1,TRBV18,CASSPLVLRLNTEAFF
TRBJ2-3,TRBV19,CASSVSGKSTDTQYF
TRBJ2-7,TRBV6-5,CASRGQGAYEQYF
TRBJ2-5,TRBV5-4,CASSLVPDRETQYF
TRBJ1-6,TRBV5-8,CASSASPLHF
TRBJ2-2,TRBV18,CASSPTDRGPWPGELFF
TRBJ2-5,TRBV5-4,CASSLRVGQGVMGKTQYF
TRBJ2-3,TRBV28,CASSQGGLTDTQYF
TRBJ1-5,TRBV5-8,CASSLQGGGQPQHF
TRBJ2-7,TRBV6-5,CASSYVGGSYEQYF
TRBJ1-5,TRBV28,CASRATGTNQPQHF
TRBJ2-1,TRBV19,CASMSDNEQFF
TRBJ1-1,TRBV5-1,CASSRMTGTETEAFF
TRBJ2-3,TRBV9,CASSVGTSGRVTDTQYF
TRBJ1-1,TRBV2,CASWPGESTEAFF
TRBJ2-1,TRBV25-1,CASSRSFPYNEQFF
TRBJ1-5,TRBV7-9,CASSSLSGTGGSGAPPQHF
TRBJ1-3,TRBV7-3,CASSLLGTGSGNTIYF
TRBJ1-4,TRBV27,CASSTGVREKLFF
TRBJ1-2,TRBV29-1,CSVARASYGYTF
TRBJ1-5,TRBV6-5,CASSTQYNQPQHF
TRBJ2-7,TRBV27,CASSSGGGYYEQYF
TRBJ1-2,TRBV6-1,CASSERENYGYTF
TRBJ2-2,TRBV10-3,CAISRGLAGRDTGELFF
TRBJ2-7,TRBV7-2,CASSSRAGGGEQYF
TRBJ2-1,TRBV28,CASRPAGEPYNEQFF
TRBJ2-7,TRBV5-1,CASSLIGPGGSNEQYF
TRBJ1-3,TRBV9,CASSYSTQGHFSGNTIYF
TRBJ1-2,TRBV7-9,CASSRDTFYGYTF
TRBJ1-2,TRBV19,CASGTAYGYTF
TRBJ2-5,TRBV6-1,CASSGQGGETQYF
TRBJ2-1,TRBV6-1,CASPNLAYNEQFF
TRBJ2-7,TRBV29-1,CSVGTGTSGIRTIHF
TRBJ2-5,TRBV18,CASSGTDRGSWETQYF
TRBJ1-5,TRBV15,CATSLEGGPQPQHF
TRBJ2-5,TRBV30,CAWSFGLAGGYEETQYF
TRBJ2-7,TRBV28,CASSLGDLSSYEQYF
TRBJ1-1,TRBV4-3,CASSQDRSVMGTTEAFF
TRBJ2-5,TRBV11-2,CASSQGQGVETQYF
TRBJ2-7,TRBV7-2,CASSLRGGTGVYEQYF
TRBJ2-1,TRBV30,CAWSRERGSVDNEQFF
TRBJ1-1,TRBV5-1,CASSPTRPMNTEAFF
TRBJ2-7,TRBV7-9,CASSPIPGQAYEQYF
TRBJ1-1,TRBV5-1,CASSLEWGLNTEAFF
TRBJ2-7,TRBV9,CASSVGNSYEQYF